These 31 T cell receptor beta chains came from one sample sequenced in a study of blood T cell repertoires in COVID-19. The data were produced by immunoSEQ multiplex PCR, yet TCRdb's version contains in-frame clones alone and is incomplete. The sample records under 200,000 clones, roughly 88% being singletons. The sequencing input was PBMCs or T cells enriched from blood (not recorded which). These receptors all stem from a woman aged 45-65 years who had recovered from COVID-19.

The rearrangement links TRBV14 to TRBJ2-5; no definite D call. V dropped 8 bases and J dropped 5 bases, with 9 bases sitting between them. The CDR3 spans 11 residues. In germline, CDR1 is SGHDN, CDR2 FVKESK. CDR3 region: CASSVLETQYF. CDR3 coding DNA: TGTGCCAGCTCCGTACTGGAGACCCAGTACTTC.

This clone was seen repeatedly, ten times or more. The genes are TRBV5-1 and TRBJ2-6, with D possibly TRBD1 on 5 matching bases. The CDR3 is 17 amino acids. V shed 4 bases and J shed 4 bases, with 18 bases lying between them. CDR1 is SGHRS, CDR2 YFSETQ, per germline. The CDR3 spells CASSPNVQAAGANVLTF. The CDR3 nucleotides read TGCGCCAGCAGCCCTAATGTACAGGCTGCGGGGGCCAACGTCCTGACTTTC.

The rearrangement links TRBV12-5 to TRBJ1-2; 7 bases agree with TRBD1. CDR3 length: 14 amino acids. V was pared by 7 bases and J by 3 bases, with 8 bases of the junction left unmatched. Germline V lookup: CDR1 LGHNT, CDR2 FRNRAP. In DNA, the CDR3 is TGTGCTAGTGCCCTGGCAGGGGGATACTATGGCTACACCTTC. This gives the protein CASALAGGYYGYTF.

The chain couples TRBV13 to TRBJ2-1; TRBD2 matches at 8 bases. V lost 5 bases to trimming and J lost 0 bases; unmatched junction nucleotides: 6. Germline CDR1 is PRHDT and CDR2 is FYEKMQ (reference sequence). This CDR3 comprises 16 residues. CDR3 region: CASSPTAGGSYNEQFF. The CDR3 region has the DNA TGTGCCAGCAGCCCCACGGCGGGGGGCTCCTACAATGAGCAGTTCTTC.

This clone was seen a single time. The rearrangement uses TRBV11-2 and TRBJ2-3; TRBD2 aligns across 14 bases. Germline-derived CDR1 and CDR2 are SGHAT and FQNNGV. The CDR3 is 18 residues long. After removal of 5 bases from V and 0 bases from J, the junction contained 7 bases not matched to a gene. CDR3 nucleotide sequence: TGTGCCAGCAGCCAAGGACTAGCGGGGGGTCCTAGCACAGATACGCAGTATTTT. It specifies CASSQGLAGGPSTDTQYF.

The genes are TRBV7-3 and TRBJ1-2; 7 bases fit TRBD1. This CDR3 comprises 12 residues. Germline CDR1 SGHTA, CDR2 FQGTGA. J lost 11 bases, V lost 5 bases, and 8 bases had no gene match. CDR3 amino acids: CASSLTGESYTF. In nucleotides, the CDR3 is TGTGCCAGCAGCCTCACAGGGGAAAGTTACACCTTC.

The rearrangement uses TRBV19 and TRBJ2-1, with 9 bases fitting TRBD2. The CDR3 loop spans 16 amino acids. Germline assignment: CDR1 LNHDA and CDR2 SQIVND (reference sequence). The ends lost 4 bases at V and 3 bases at J; junction bases unmatched: 7. The chain's CDR3 is CASSTPSGGLYNEQFF. As DNA, the CDR3 is TGTGCCAGTAGTACCCCCAGCGGGGGGCTCTACAATGAGCAGTTCTTC.

The V gene is TRBV25-1, the J gene TRBJ1-2; TRBD1 agrees at 8 bases. V was pared by 3 bases and J by 6 bases, with 9 bases of the junction left unmatched. The CDR3 has 15 amino acids. Per the germline V gene, CDR1 is MGHDK and CDR2 is SYGVNS. Written as DNA, the CDR3 is TGTGCCAGCAGTGAGGGGGACAGGAGGGGAGATGGCTACACCTTC. It codes for CASSEGDRRGDGYTF.

This clone was counted a single time. The V and J genes are TRBV9 and TRBJ2-3; TRBD2 matches at 8 bases. In germline, CDR1 is SGDLS, CDR2 YYNGEE. The CDR3 runs to 15 residues. V was pared by 0 bases and J by 4 bases, with 4 bases of the junction left unmatched. The CDR3 DNA sequence: TGTGCCAGCAGCGTAGAAGGACTAGCAGCAGATACGCAGTATTTT. It specifies CASSVEGLAADTQYF.

J is TRBJ2-2 and V is TRBV7-3; 8 positions agree with TRBD1. The V segment lost 5 bases and the J segment 4 bases; nucleotides outside the gene matches: 6. The germline gives CDR1 SGHTA, CDR2 FQGTGA. The CDR3 spans 15 residues. CDR3 protein: CASSKGQGGTGELFF. CDR3 coding DNA: TGTGCCAGCAGCAAAGGACAGGGCGGCACCGGGGAGCTGTTTTTT. The full variable domain, in which reference TRBV7-3 and TRBJ2-2 provide the parts outside the CDR3, is GAGVSQTPSNKVTEKGKYVELRCDPISGHTALYWYRQSLGQGPEFLIYFQGTGAADDSGLPNDRFFAVRPEGSVSTLKIQRTERGDSAVYLCASSKGQGGTGELFFGEGSRLTVL.

This chain joins TRBV5-4 and TRBJ2-7; 10 bases map to TRBD1. Germline V gene sequence: CDR1 SGHNT, CDR2 YYREEE (reference sequence). CDR3 length equals 15 residues. The J segment lost 3 bases and the V segment lost 3 bases, leaving 6 bases of the junction unmatched. This CDR3 reads CASSSARDRGYEQYF. The CDR3 region has the DNA TGTGCCAGCAGCTCAGCCCGGGACAGGGGCTACGAGCAGTACTTC.

The chain recombines TRBV19 with TRBJ2-5; 12 bases are a match to TRBD2. The CDR3 runs 15 residues. The V segment lost 3 bases and the J segment 5 bases; nucleotides outside the gene matches: 4. Looked up from germline, CDR1 is LNHDA and CDR2 is SQIVND (reference sequence). The CDR3 nucleotides are TGTGCCAGTAGTATCGGCCTAGCGGGGGGGGAGACCCAGTACTTC. Translated, it gives CASSIGLAGGETQYF.

V is TRBV19 and J is TRBJ2-3; possibly TRBD2 for D (5 bases). The V gene lost 4 bases and the J gene lost 4 bases, with 12 bases spanning the gap. The germline gives CDR1 LNHDA, CDR2 SQIVND (reference sequence). CDR3 size: 14 residues. The CDR3 sequence is CASSNRGMADTQYF. In nucleotides, the CDR3 is TGTGCCAGTAGTAATCGGGGTATGGCAGATACGCAGTATTTT.

The chain is built from TRBV30 and TRBJ1-3, with D unclear. V was trimmed by 0 bases and J by 0 bases, leaving 6 bases between them. Germline CDR1 is GTSNPN and CDR2 is SVGIG (reference sequence). The CDR3 runs to 14 residues. The CDR3 sequence: CAWSVRGSGNTIYF. The CDR3 nucleotides are TGTGCCTGGAGTGTACGAGGCTCTGGAAACACCATATATTTT.

This clone was recorded a few times. This chain uses TRBV4-3 with TRBJ2-1, with a weak D call TRBD2 (6 bases). This CDR3 contains 15 residues. Germline CDR1 and CDR2: LGHNA and YSLEER. V lost 3 bases and J lost 8, with 17 bases in between. CDR3 region: CASSQGITSSDEQFF. CDR3 sequence (DNA): TGCGCCAGCAGCCAGGGGATTACTAGCAGCGATGAGCAGTTCTTC.

The chain combines TRBV5-6 with TRBJ2-7; a possible D gene is TRBD1 (7 bases). Per germline, CDR1 SGHDT and CDR2 YYEEEE. V was pared by 0 bases and J by 2 bases, with 15 bases between. This CDR3 comprises 16 residues. As DNA, the CDR3 is TGTGCCAGCAGCTTGGCAGGGGGGACGGAGACCTACGAGCAGTACTTC. Protein product: CASSLAGGTETYEQYF.

The V call is TRBV24-1, the J call TRBJ2-1, with 9 bases that match TRBD2. V shed 10 bases and J 7 bases; nucleotides not matched to a gene: 10. The CDR3 contains 14 residues. The germline gives CDR1 KGHDR, CDR2 SFDVKD. CDR3 sequence: CATVSASGENEQFF. CDR3 in DNA: TGTGCCACTGTATCGGCTAGCGGGGAAAATGAGCAGTTCTTC.

This clone was seen a single time. This chain joins TRBV6-1 and TRBJ1-2; 8 bases are a match to TRBD1. The germline CDR1 and CDR2 sequences are MNHNS and SASEGT. Germline trimming cut 5 bases from V and 8 bases from J; bases unmatched to any gene: 10. This CDR3 has 14 residues. CDR3 residues: CASSPPGDRRGYTF. DNA of the CDR3: TGTGCCAGCAGTCCTCCGGGGGACAGGCGAGGCTACACCTTC.

The CDR3 here is CASSPTIQGFGEKLFF. Written as DNA, the CDR3 is TGTGCCAGCAGCCCTACTATACAGGGGTTTGGTGAAAAACTGTTTTTT. The rearrangement joins TRBV3-1 (or the pseudogene TRBV3-2) to TRBJ1-4; 7 positions agree with TRBD1. The germline V gene has CDR1 LGHDT and CDR2 YNNKEL (reference sequence). The CDR3 covers 16 residues. V shed 4 bases and J 7 bases; nucleotides not matched to a gene: 12.

The chain joins TRBV12-3 or TRBV12-4 to TRBJ2-1; no reliable D call. Trimming removed 2 bases from V and 4 bases from J, with 3 bases in between. This CDR3 region has 12 residues. The chain's CDR3 is CASSLRYNEQFF. The CDR3, as DNA: TGTGCCAGCAGTTTACGGTACAATGAGCAGTTCTTC.

CDR3 amino acids: CASSPYRGAQETQYF. The CDR3 DNA is TGTGCCAGCAGCCCCTACAGGGGCGCCCAAGAGACCCAGTACTTC. This sequence joins TRBV9 and TRBJ2-5; 7 nucleotides align to TRBD1. J gave up 1 base and V 4 bases, and 7 bases lay outside the gene matches. The CDR3 has 15 residues. Per the germline V gene, CDR1 is SGDLS and CDR2 is YYNGEE.

The chain carries TRBV11-2 and TRBJ1-2; D not certain. The CDR3 consists of 14 residues. Per the germline V gene, CDR1 is SGHAT and CDR2 is FQNNGV. The ends were cut back, 1 base at V and 2 bases at J, with 8 bases in the middle. CDR3 coding DNA: TGTGCCAGCAGCTTAGTTACGGGGAACTATGGCTACACCTTC. Translating gives CASSLVTGNYGYTF.

V usage is TRBV9 and J usage is TRBJ2-3, with D uncertain. Trimming pared 1 base from V and 0 bases from J, leaving 9 bases between. The length of the CDR3 is 15 residues. Germline V gene data show CDR1 as SGDLS and CDR2 as YYNGEE. The CDR3 region has the DNA TGTGCCAGCAGCGTATACAGTGCTAGCACAGATACGCAGTATTTT. This encodes CASSVYSASTDTQYF.

The chain links TRBV7-9 to TRBJ1-1, with 7 bases that match TRBD1. Germline assignment: CDR1 SEHNR and CDR2 FQNEAQ (reference sequence). Trimming at V came to 5 bases and at J to 11 bases, leaving 14 bases not matched to a gene. There are 14 residues in the CDR3. The CDR3 region has the DNA TGTGCCAGCAGCCCGGTTGTAGGGGGCGGTGAGGCTTTCTTT. It codes for CASSPVVGGGEAFF. Variable domain in full (rest from reference TRBV7-9 and TRBJ1-1): DTGVSQNPRHKITKRGQNVTFRCDPISEHNRLYWYRQTLGQGPEFLTYFQNEAQLEKSRLLSDRFSAERPKGSFSTLEIQRTEQGDSAMYLCASSPVVGGGEAFFGQGTRLTVV.

The rearrangement uses TRBV11-2 and TRBJ2-7; TRBD1 aligns across 8 bases. Trimming at V came to 8 bases and at J to 3 bases, leaving 18 bases not matched to a gene. The CDR3 spans 17 residues. CDR1 and CDR2 (germline): SGHAT, FQNNGV. The DNA of the CDR3 is TGTGCCAGCTCCCCAACATCATTCGGGACAGGAGTCTACGAGCAGTACTTC. Protein sequence: CASSPTSFGTGVYEQYF.

This clone was picked up one time. The rearrangement links TRBV7-2 to TRBJ1-2; D may be TRBD1 (5 bases). The CDR3 consists of 14 residues. Trimming took off 5 bases at V and 7 bases at J, with 17 bases between the two ends. Germline V gene data show CDR1 as SGHTA and CDR2 as FQGNSA. The CDR3 DNA reads as TGTGCCAGCAGCCCCTCGGGTGGGGCGGCTGGCTACACCTTC. This gives the protein CASSPSGGAAGYTF.

This clone came up a few times. The genes are TRBV20-1 and TRBJ1-2; D is unclear. CDR1 and CDR2 from the germline V gene are DFQATT and SNEGSKA (reference sequence). Trimming pared 5 bases from V and 1 base from J, leaving 5 bases between. The CDR3 covers 11 residues. The CDR3 reads CSASNNYGYTF. The CDR3 coding sequence is TGCAGTGCTTCCAATAACTATGGCTACACCTTC.

The chain has TRBV12-3 or TRBV12-4 and TRBJ1-2, with D possibly matching TRBD1 (5 bases). The V and J ends lost 3 bases and 5 bases respectively, with 7 bases between them. The CDR3 runs to 12 residues. The chain's CDR3 is CASSFRGYGYTF. The CDR3 DNA reads as TGTGCCAGCAGTTTTCGGGGGTATGGCTACACCTTC.

The rearrangement joins TRBV5-5 to TRBJ1-2, with no clear D. The CDR3 extends over 12 amino acids. V lost 4 bases and J lost 8, with 12 bases in between. The germline gives CDR1 SGHKS, CDR2 YYEKEE (reference sequence). CDR3 DNA: TGTGCCAGCAGCGTCGCCGGGAGGGGCTACACCTTC. This encodes CASSVAGRGYTF.

The chain joins TRBV6-5 to TRBJ1-5; TRBD1 is a possible D gene (5 bases). From germline, CDR1 is MNHEY and CDR2 SVGAGI. The CDR3 length is 16 residues. Trimming removed 2 bases from V and 4 bases from J, with 15 bases in between. The CDR3 spells CASSYLLETENQPQHF. CDR3 coding DNA: TGTGCCAGCAGTTACCTATTGGAGACAGAGAATCAGCCCCAGCATTTT.

The chain carries TRBV6-7 and TRBJ1-3; 11 bases are shared with TRBD1. TRBV6-7 is known as an ORF, though its function is uncertain. The ends lost 7 bases at V and 3 bases at J; junction bases unmatched: 17. This CDR3 contains 19 residues. CDR3 residues: CASTLSRDRGIIRGNTIYF. CDR3 nucleotides: TGTGCCAGCACCTTATCCCGGGACAGGGGGATTATCCGTGGAAACACCATATATTTT.